What follows describes a single T cell receptor beta chain. As yet, its antigen is unknown. CDR1 is SNHLY and CDR2 is FYNNEI in the germline V gene. V was clipped by 4 bases and J by 2 bases; unmatched bases: 5. This CDR3 is 15 amino acids long. The sample belongs to a study of cytomegalovirus exposure and HLA in healthy donors. General study points: Whilst most TCR sequences proved rare, a subset of public TCRs occurred across many donors. Common viral pathogens (according to a later analysis) appeared linked to several of the most significant clusters.

Vbeta (60) and Jbeta (13) primers were used in the PCR. Using immunoSEQ multiplex PCR, the repertoire was profiled, and TCRdb retains in-frame clones only, with some absent. The specimen's table records approximately 110,000 clones. The chain is built from TRBV2 and TRBJ2-7; 10 nucleotides align to TRBD1. The receptor was isolated from a man in his thirties or forties in good health and CMV-seronegative. The sample was PBMCs. CDR3 residues: CASSGSGTGAYEQYF. In DNA form, the CDR3 reads TGTGCCAGCAGTGGGAGTGGGACAGGGGCCTACGAGCAGTACTTC.